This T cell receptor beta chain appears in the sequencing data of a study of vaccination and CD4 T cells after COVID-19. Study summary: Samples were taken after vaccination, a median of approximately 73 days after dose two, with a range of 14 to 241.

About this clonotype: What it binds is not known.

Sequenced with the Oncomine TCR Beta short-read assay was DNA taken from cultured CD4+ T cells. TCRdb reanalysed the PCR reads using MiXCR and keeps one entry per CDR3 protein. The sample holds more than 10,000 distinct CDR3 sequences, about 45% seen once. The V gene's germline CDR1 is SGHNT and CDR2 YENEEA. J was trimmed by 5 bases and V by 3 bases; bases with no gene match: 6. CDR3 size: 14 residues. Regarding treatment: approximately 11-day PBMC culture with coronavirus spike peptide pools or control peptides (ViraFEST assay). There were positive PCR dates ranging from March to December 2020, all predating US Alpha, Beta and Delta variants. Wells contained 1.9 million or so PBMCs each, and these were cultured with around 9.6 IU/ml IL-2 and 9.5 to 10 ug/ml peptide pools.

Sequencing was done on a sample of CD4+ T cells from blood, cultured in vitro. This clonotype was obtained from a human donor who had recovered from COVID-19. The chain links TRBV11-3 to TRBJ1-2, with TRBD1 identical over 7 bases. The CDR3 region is CASSLDRRSYGYTF. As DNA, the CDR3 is TGTGCCAGCAGCTTGGACAGGCGTTCATATGGCTACACCTTC.